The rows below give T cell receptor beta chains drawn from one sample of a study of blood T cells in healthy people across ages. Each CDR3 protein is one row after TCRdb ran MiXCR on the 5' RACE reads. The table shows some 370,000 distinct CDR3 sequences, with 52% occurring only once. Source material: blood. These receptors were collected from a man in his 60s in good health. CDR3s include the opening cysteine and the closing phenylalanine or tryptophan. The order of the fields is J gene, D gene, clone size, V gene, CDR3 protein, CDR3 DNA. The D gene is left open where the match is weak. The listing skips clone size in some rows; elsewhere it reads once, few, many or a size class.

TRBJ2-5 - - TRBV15 CATGASDTTRVETQYF TGTGCCACCGGCGCGAGCGACACCACCCGAGTAGAGACCCAGTACTTC
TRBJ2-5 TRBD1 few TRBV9 CASSGHPRGETQYF TGTGCCAGCAGCGGACACCCCAGGGGGGAGACCCAGTACTTC
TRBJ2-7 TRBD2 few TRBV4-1 CASSQEDGAGVAYEQYF TGCGCCAGCAGCCAAGAGGATGGGGCGGGAGTCGCCTACGAGCAGTACTTC
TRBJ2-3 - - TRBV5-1 CASSVGLHTDTQYF TGCGCCAGCAGCGTGGGACTCCACACAGATACGCAGTATTTT
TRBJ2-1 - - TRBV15 CTTSRDALIYNEQFF TGTACCACCAGCAGAGACGCGTTGATCTACAATGAGCAGTTCTTC
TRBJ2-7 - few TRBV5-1 CASSSGDGNYEQYF TGCGCCAGCAGCTCCGGAGATGGTAACTACGAGCAGTACTTC
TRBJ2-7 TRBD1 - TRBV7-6 CASSSPPDRLNYEQYF TGTGCCAGCAGCTCCCCCCCGGACAGGCTAAACTACGAGCAGTACTTC
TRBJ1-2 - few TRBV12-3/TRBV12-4 CASSFGRWLDGYTF TGTGCCAGCAGTTTCGGGCGATGGCTGGATGGCTACACCTTC
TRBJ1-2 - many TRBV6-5 CASSYSMYPTPGRYGYTF TGTGCCAGCAGTTACTCGATGTATCCCACCCCAGGGAGGTATGGCTACACCTTC
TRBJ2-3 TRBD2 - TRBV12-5 CASGFGGSVPDTQYF TGTGCTAGTGGTTTCGGCGGGAGCGTCCCAGATACGCAGTATTTT
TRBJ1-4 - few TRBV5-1 CASSFSGATNEKLFF TGCGCCAGCAGCTTTTCAGGGGCGACTAATGAAAAACTGTTTTTT
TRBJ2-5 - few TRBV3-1 CASSQGTKETQYF TGTGCCAGCAGCCAAGGGACCAAAGAGACCCAGTACTTC
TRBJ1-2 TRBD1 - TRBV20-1 CSGSAGGLSYTF TGCAGTGGGTCGGCAGGGGGCTTGAGCTACACCTTC
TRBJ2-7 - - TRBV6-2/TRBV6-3 CASRGVLNEQYF TGTGCCAGCAGGGGGGTTCTCAACGAGCAGTACTTC
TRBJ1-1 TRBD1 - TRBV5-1 CATQGGTDTEAFF TGCGCCACCCAAGGGGGCACCGACACTGAAGCTTTCTTT
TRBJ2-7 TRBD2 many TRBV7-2 CASRPAGGYEQYF TGTGCCAGCAGGCCAGCGGGGGGGTACGAGCAGTACTTC
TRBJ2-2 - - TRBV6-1 CASSAEGGGELFF TGTGCCAGCAGTGCGGAAGGCGGCGGGGAGCTGTTTTTT
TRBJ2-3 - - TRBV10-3 CAIRKEISTDTQYF TGTGCCATCAGGAAGGAGATTTCCACAGATACGCAGTATTTT
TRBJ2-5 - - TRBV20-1 CSAPGRASGETQYF TGCAGTGCCCCGGGAAGAGCGAGTGGGGAGACCCAGTACTTC
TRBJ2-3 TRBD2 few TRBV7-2 CASSLLTRGGRTDTQYF TGTGCCAGCAGCTTACTAACTCGCGGGGGACGCACAGATACGCAGTATTTT
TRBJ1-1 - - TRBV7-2 CASSSPQRWAFF TGTGCCAGCAGCTCCCCGCAGCGATGGGCTTTCTTT
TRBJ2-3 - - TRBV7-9 CASSAPMGDTQYF TGTGCCAGCAGCGCCCCAATGGGAGATACGCAGTATTTT
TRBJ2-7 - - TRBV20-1 CSAPDTYEQYF TGCAGTGCCCCGGACACCTACGAGCAGTACTTC
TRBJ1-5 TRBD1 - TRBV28 CASWTGNQPQHF TGTGCCAGCTGGACAGGGAATCAGCCCCAGCATTTT
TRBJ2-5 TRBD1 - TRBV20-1 CSAHHGQGLRDEQYF TGCAGTGCTCACCATGGACAGGGACTTCGGGATGAGCAGTACTTC
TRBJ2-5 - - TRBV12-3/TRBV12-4 CASSLLASEETQYF TGTGCCAGCAGTTTACTAGCGTCGGAAGAGACCCAGTACTTC
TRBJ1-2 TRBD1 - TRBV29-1 CSVEGRQGYGYTF TGCAGCGTTGAAGGTCGACAGGGCTATGGCTACACCTTC
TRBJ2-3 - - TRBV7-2 CASSASFVSDTQYF TGTGCCAGCAGCGCCAGCTTCGTTTCAGATACGCAGTATTTT
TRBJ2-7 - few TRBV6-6 CASSPRNEQYF TGTGCCAGCAGTCCTAGGAACGAGCAGTACTTC
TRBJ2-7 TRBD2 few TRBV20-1 CSAGRYGASGNEQYF TGCAGTGCCGGTCGGTATGGCGCTAGCGGGAACGAGCAGTACTTC
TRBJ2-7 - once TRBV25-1 CASSAPGRRAHEQYF TGTGCCAGCAGTGCCCCGGGACGCCGAGCCCACGAGCAGTACTTC
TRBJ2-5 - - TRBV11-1 CASSLPSGGGVQETQYF TGTGCCAGCAGCTTACCATCCGGGGGCGGGGTTCAGGAGACCCAGTACTTC
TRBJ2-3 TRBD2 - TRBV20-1 CSASSAGGRTDTQYF TGCAGTGCTAGTTCCGCGGGGGGCCGCACAGATACGCAGTATTTT